Listed here are 22 T cell receptor beta chains from one sample, sequenced in a study of beta chain features in type 1 diabetes. General study points: TCRB CDR3s were moderately but significantly shorter in Type 1 diabetes patients in all four CD4+ subsets.

The antigens of these receptors remain unknown. Of the isolated RNA, all was reverse transcribed, and so the sequenced material was expressed TCRB transcripts. TCRdb's copy holds only in-frame clones and misses some; the assay was immunoSEQ multiplex PCR. The sample has roughly 150,000 clones; approximately 9.1% are singletons. Sequencing was performed on central memory CD4+ T cells from blood. All receptors come from a woman aged 25 to 39 with type 1 diabetes.

This clone came up a few times. The chain has TRBV21-1 and TRBJ1-2; TRBD1 reflects the table's D call only, with no check against the DNA. TRBV21-1 is recorded as a pseudogene. This CDR3 comprises 16 residues. CDR3 region: CASSKAQQGVNLGYTF. Here the CDR3 DNA reads TGTGCCAGCAGCAAAGCGCAACAGGGAGTCAACCTCGGCTACACCTTC.

The V gene is TRBV29-1, the J gene TRBJ1-2; D possibly corresponds to TRBD1 (6 bases). The CDR3 consists of 15 residues. CDR1 and CDR2 from the germline V gene are SQVTM and ANQGSEA. V was cut by 7 bases and J by 2 bases, with 20 bases left in between. CDR3: CSATQGTSLNYGYTF. CDR3 coding DNA: TGCAGCGCCACCCAGGGGACCTCGCTAAACTATGGCTACACCTTC. Full variable domain (outside the CDR3, taken from reference TRBV29-1 and TRBJ1-2): SAVISQKPSRDICQRGTSLTIQCQVDSQVTMMFWYRQQPGQSLTLIATANQGSEATYESGFVIDKFPISRPNLTFSTLTVSNMSPEDSSIYLCSATQGTSLNYGYTFGSGTRLTVV.

This clone was recorded a few times. The J gene is TRBJ2-1, the V gene TRBV7-3, with 9 nucleotides matching TRBD2. Losses at the gene ends were 5 bases for V and 4 bases for J; bases not matched to a gene: 12. The CDR3 is 17 amino acids. CDR1 and CDR2 (germline): SGHTA, FQGTGA. The chain's CDR3 is CASSGGGSGSTYNEQFF. CDR3 nucleotide sequence: TGTGCCAGCAGCGGAGGAGGTAGCGGGAGTACTTACAATGAGCAGTTCTTC.

This chain joins TRBV4-2 and TRBJ2-1, with 7 positions matching TRBD2. J gave up 11 bases and V 2 bases, and 15 bases lay outside the gene matches. Germline CDR1 LGHNA, CDR2 YNFKEQ. The CDR3 covers 16 residues. The CDR3 DNA is TGTGCCAGCAGCCAAACCCCCGGGACTAACAGTGACCAGCAGTTCTTC. Translated: CASSQTPGTNSDQQFF.

V usage is TRBV7-3 and J usage is TRBJ2-3, with 10 nucleotides matching TRBD2. Germline CDR1 is SGHTA and CDR2 is FQGTGA. This CDR3 is built from 16 residues. The trim removed 5 bases at V and 0 bases at J, leaving 5 bases unmatched. CDR3 protein: CASSPKTSGSTDTQYF. Here the CDR3 DNA reads TGTGCCAGCAGCCCAAAGACTAGCGGGAGCACAGATACGCAGTATTTT.

Details on this clone: One end of the junction does not line up with germline, which may come from a read error. V is TRBV7-7 and J is TRBJ2-2; 11 nucleotides align to TRBD1. The CDR3 contains 16 residues. The germline gives CDR1 SSHAT, CDR2 FNYEAQ (reference sequence). The CDR3 coding sequence is TGTGCTAGCAGCTCCCCGGGACAGGGGGTCGGCGGGGAGCTGTTTTTT. Its translation is CASSSPGQGVGGELFF.

J is TRBJ2-5 and V is TRBV6-6; 9 bases are a match to TRBD1. Trimming removed 5 bases from V and 2 bases from J; junction bases left unmatched: 9. The CDR3 is 16 amino acids. The germline gives CDR1 MNHNY, CDR2 SVGAGI (reference sequence). Here the CDR3 DNA reads TGTGCCAGCAGTCGCTCCGGGACAGGGTGGCAAGAGACCCAGTACTTC. It codes for CASSRSGTGWQETQYF.

With respect to this clone: Other DNA sequences in the sample encode the same CDR3. The V and J genes are TRBV28 and TRBJ2-6, with D perhaps matching TRBD2 (6 bases). V dropped 3 bases and J dropped 0 bases, with 6 bases sitting between them. This CDR3 has 15 amino acids. Germline V lookup: CDR1 MDHEN, CDR2 SYDVKM. CDR3 in amino acids: CASSLGGSGANVLTF. The CDR3, as DNA: TGTGCCAGCAGTTTGGGGGGCTCTGGGGCCAACGTCCTGACTTTC.

The chain's CDR3 is CSADLGAIQYF. As DNA, the CDR3 is TGCAGTGCTGACTTGGGGGCCATTCAGTACTTC. The V gene is TRBV20-1, the J gene TRBJ2-4; perhaps TRBD1 as D (6 bases). Germline V CDR1 and CDR2: DFQATT, SNEGSKA (reference sequence). V was pared by 5 bases and J by 9 bases, with 11 bases between. The CDR3 contains 11 residues.

V gene TRBV5-1 combines with J gene TRBJ1-4; TRBD1 aligns across 12 bases. This CDR3 region has 17 residues. V was clipped by 4 bases and J by 7 bases; unmatched bases: 11. The germline V gene has CDR1 SGHRS and CDR2 YFSETQ. This chain's CDR3 is CASSPGQGANNGEKLFF. In DNA form, the CDR3 reads TGCGCCAGCAGCCCGGGACAGGGGGCCAACAATGGTGAAAAACTGTTTTTT.

In this sample, this clone turned up many times. V usage is TRBV28 and J usage is TRBJ2-7; possibly TRBD1 for D (5 bases). Germline lookup yields CDR1 MDHEN and CDR2 SYDVKM. The CDR3 extends over 14 amino acids. Deletions cut 6 bases from V and 0 bases from J, with 12 bases between. The CDR3 coding sequence is TGTGCCAGCAGCCTTCCCACAGGCTCCTACGAGCAGTACTTC. Protein: CASSLPTGSYEQYF. Full variable domain (outside the CDR3, taken from reference TRBV28 and TRBJ2-7): DVKVTQSSRYLVKRTGEKVFLECVQDMDHENMFWYRQDPGLGLRLIYFSYDVKMKEKGDIPEGYSVSREKKERFSLILESASTNQTSMYLCASSLPTGSYEQYFGPGTRLTVT.

This clone was found a few times. V and J are TRBV30 and TRBJ2-5; 11 nucleotides align to TRBD2. Germline CDR1 reads GTSNPN; CDR2 reads SVGIG (reference sequence). V shed 5 bases, J shed 5 bases, and the junction held 7 bases outside the gene matches. This CDR3 has 14 amino acids. In nucleotides, the CDR3 is TGTGCCTGGGGGGATAGCGGGAGGGGGGAGACCCAGTACTTC. It yields the protein CAWGDSGRGETQYF. Full variable domain (remainder filled in from reference TRBV30 and TRBJ2-5): SQTIHQWPATLVQPVGSPLSLECTVEGTSNPNLYWYRQAAGRGLQLLFYSVGIGQISSEVPQNLSASRPQDRQFILSSKKLLLSDSGFYLCAWGDSGRGETQYFGPGTRLLVL.

The V call is TRBV28, the J call TRBJ2-7, with 10 bases that match TRBD2. This CDR3 is built from 15 residues. Trimming removed 1 base from V and 2 bases from J; junction bases left unmatched: 2. The V gene's germline CDR1 is MDHEN and CDR2 SYDVKM. The CDR3 sequence: CASSLYLAGAYEQYF. CDR3 DNA: TGTGCCAGCAGTTTATACCTAGCGGGAGCCTACGAGCAGTACTTC. The full variable domain, in which reference TRBV28 and TRBJ2-7 provide the parts outside the CDR3, is DVKVTQSSRYLVKRTGEKVFLECVQDMDHENMFWYRQDPGLGLRLIYFSYDVKMKEKGDIPEGYSVSREKKERFSLILESASTNQTSMYLCASSLYLAGAYEQYFGPGTRLTVT.

This clone was picked up a small number of times. This chain links TRBV30 with TRBJ1-2; possible D gene TRBD1, 5 bases. The ends were cut back, 2 bases at V and 6 bases at J, with 19 bases in the middle. Per germline, CDR1 GTSNPN and CDR2 SVGIG (reference sequence). CDR3 length equals 15 residues. The CDR3 region has the DNA TGTGCCTGGAGTCGCAGGGCCAGGGCCCAGGATGGCTACACCTTC. It codes for CAWSRRARAQDGYTF. Full variable domain (rest looked up from reference TRBV30 and TRBJ1-2): SQTIHQWPATLVQPVGSPLSLECTVEGTSNPNLYWYRQAAGRGLQLLFYSVGIGQISSEVPQNLSASRPQDRQFILSSKKLLLSDSGFYLCAWSRRARAQDGYTFGSGTRLTVV.

V gene TRBV5-1 combines with J gene TRBJ2-1, with a tentative D call TRBD1 (5 bases). CDR3 length: 14 amino acids. CDR1 is SGHRS, CDR2 YFSETQ, per germline. Trimming left V 2 bases short and J 6 bases short, with 12 bases between. CDR3 sequence (DNA): TGCGCCAGCAGCTTTTCGGCAGGGTCCAATGAGCAGTTCTTC. Residues: CASSFSAGSNEQFF.

This chain connects TRBV11-2 to TRBJ2-5; 7 nucleotides line up with TRBD1. The CDR3 is made up of 15 amino acids. Unmatched junction bases numbered 4, after V lost 1 base and J lost 2 bases. The germline CDR1 and CDR2 sequences are SGHAT and FQNNGV. CDR3 in amino acids: CASSLGGQNQETQYF. CDR3 DNA: TGTGCCAGCAGCTTAGGGGGACAGAATCAAGAGACCCAGTACTTC.

This clone has more than one count but fewer than ten. The rearrangement links TRBV30 to TRBJ2-1; TRBD2 aligns across 9 bases. Germline lookup yields CDR1 GTSNPN and CDR2 SVGIG (reference sequence). The CDR3 is 14 amino acids. With V trimmed by 2 bases and J by 4 bases, 3 bases remained unmatched. The CDR3, as DNA: TGTGCCTGGAGTTTCGCGGGAGGGTACAATGAGCAGTTCTTC. Translation gives CAWSFAGGYNEQFF. Drawing the rest from reference TRBV30 and TRBJ2-1, the complete variable domain is SQTIHQWPATLVQPVGSPLSLECTVEGTSNPNLYWYRQAAGRGLQLLFYSVGIGQISSEVPQNLSASRPQDRQFILSSKKLLLSDSGFYLCAWSFAGGYNEQFFGPGTRLTVL.

V is TRBV28 and J is TRBJ2-3; maybe TRBD1 (6 bases). Between the trimmed V and J ends, which lost 8 bases and 8 bases, there was a span of 20 bases. In germline, CDR1 is MDHEN, CDR2 SYDVKM. This CDR3 region has 14 residues. The CDR3: CASRDNRLGVTQYF. The DNA for the CDR3 is TGTGCCAGCCGGGACAACCGGCTTGGGGTTACGCAGTATTTT.

In this sample, this clone turned up a few times. V usage is TRBV14 and J usage is TRBJ1-4, with 8 bases aligning to TRBD1. The CDR3 is made up of 16 amino acids. The germline gives CDR1 SGHDN, CDR2 FVKESK. The V segment lost 0 bases and the J segment 7 bases; nucleotides outside the gene matches: 7. The CDR3 protein is CASSQDIRGHGEKLFF. CDR3 DNA: TGTGCCAGCAGCCAAGATATCAGGGGGCATGGTGAAAAACTGTTTTTT.

The chain has TRBV6-5 and TRBJ1-2; no clear D. V lost 0 bases to trimming and J lost 7 bases, with 9 bases between them. Germline CDR1 is MNHEY and CDR2 is SVGAGI. CDR3 length: 13 residues. The DNA for the CDR3 is TGTGCCAGCAGTTACTCGTCCAGGTCTGGCTACACCTTC. Translation gives CASSYSSRSGYTF.

The rearrangement uses TRBV7-9 and TRBJ2-3; 7 bases line up with TRBD1. J lost 9 bases, V lost 5 bases, and 5 bases had no gene match. CDR1 SEHNR and CDR2 FQNEAQ come from the germline V gene (reference sequence). The length of the CDR3 is 12 residues. CDR3 amino acids: CASSPTGATQYF. As DNA, the CDR3 is TGTGCCAGCAGCCCCACAGGGGCAACGCAGTATTTT. The full variable domain, in which reference TRBV7-9 and TRBJ2-3 provide the parts outside the CDR3, is DTGVSQNPRHKITKRGQNVTFRCDPISEHNRLYWYRQTLGQGPEFLTYFQNEAQLEKSRLLSDRFSAERPKGSFSTLEIQRTEQGDSAMYLCASSPTGATQYFGPGTRLTVL.

The table lists this clone with a few counts. This chain uses TRBV7-8 with TRBJ2-5; a weak D match, TRBD1 (6 bases). Germline V gives CDR1 SGHVS, CDR2 FQNEAQ. The V gene lost 4 bases and the J gene lost 0 bases, with 12 bases spanning the gap. There are 15 residues in the CDR3. The CDR3 nucleotides read TGTGCCAGCAGCTCCGGGACAACCTACCAAGAGACCCAGTACTTC. It codes for CASSSGTTYQETQYF.